Listed below are T cell receptor beta chains from one sample, sequenced in a study of T-cell reconstitution after alpha-beta-depleted transplantation in children. TCRdb independently ran MiXCR on the PCR reads; one entry per CDR3 protein. The sample lists roughly 500,000 distinct CDR3 sequences; over 9.5% were seen once. The sample consisted of PBMCs, taken before TCRalphabeta/CD19-depleted stem cell transplant. The receptors come from a child aged 2-15 years with inherited bone marrow failure, due to receive a stem cell transplant. Each CDR3 is given with its conserved first and last residue. The order of the fields is J gene, clone size, V gene, D gene, CDR3 protein, CDR3 DNA. D genes are given only for firm matches. The listing skips clone size in some rows; elsewhere it reads once, few, many or a size class.

TRBJ1-1,many,TRBV28,NA,CASSPRQEAFF,TGTGCCAGCAGTCCCCGACAGGAAGCTTTCTTT
TRBJ2-7,NA,TRBV6-2/TRBV6-3,TRBD2,CASSYRREALSVEQYF,TGTGCCAGCAGTTACCGGCGGGAGGCCCTCTCGGTCGAGCAGTACTTC
TRBJ1-1,many,TRBV5-1,NA,CASRPRGKDTEAFF,TGCGCCAGCCGACCTCGGGGGAAGGACACTGAAGCTTTCTTT
TRBJ2-3,many,TRBV28,NA,CASSFDLVGTDTQYF,TGTGCCAGCAGTTTTGATCTGGTCGGGACAGATACGCAGTATTTT
TRBJ2-1,many,TRBV30,NA,CAWSAYRNNEQFF,TGTGCCTGGAGTGCGTACCGGAACAATGAGCAGTTCTTC
TRBJ1-1,NA,TRBV14,TRBD1,CASSHRDRGLGTEAFF,TGTGCCAGCAGCCACCGGGACAGGGGGCTCGGGACTGAAGCTTTCTTT
TRBJ2-7,many,TRBV9,NA,CASSPGGRSYEQYF,TGTGCCAGCAGCCCCGGGGGCAGATCCTACGAGCAGTACTTC
TRBJ2-2,NA,TRBV19,NA,CASSIALTGELFF,TGTGCCAGTAGTATAGCCCTAACCGGGGAGCTGTTTTTT
TRBJ2-2,many,TRBV12-3/TRBV12-4,NA,CASSPRAGELFF,TGTGCCAGCAGTCCCAGGGCCGGGGAGCTGTTTTTT
TRBJ2-1,many,TRBV5-1,NA,CASSPLTVSSYNEQFF,TGCGCCAGCAGCCCCCTGACAGTTAGCTCCTACAATGAGCAGTTCTTC
TRBJ2-3,many,TRBV20-1,TRBD2,CSASKIAGDSSDTQYF,TGCAGTGCTAGCAAAATAGCGGGAGATTCTTCAGATACGCAGTATTTT
TRBJ1-1,many,TRBV7-9,NA,CASSFRQLLNTEAFF,TGTGCCAGCAGCTTCCGACAGTTGCTGAACACTGAAGCTTTCTTT
TRBJ2-5,many,TRBV5-1,TRBD1,CASSSDRGRFGTQYF,TGCGCCAGCAGCTCCGACAGGGGGCGATTCGGGACCCAGTACTTC
TRBJ1-1,many,TRBV7-9,NA,CASSLSAGENEAFF,TGTGCCAGCAGCTTATCCGCAGGTGAAAATGAAGCTTTCTTT
TRBJ2-7,many,TRBV20-1,NA,CSARVDYEQYF,TGCAGTGCTAGAGTAGATTACGAGCAGTACTTC
TRBJ2-1,many,TRBV9,NA,CASSVVVPSSYNEQFF,TGTGCCAGCAGCGTAGTCGTCCCGAGCTCCTACAATGAGCAGTTCTTC
TRBJ2-1,many,TRBV28,TRBD2,CASKAGGNNEQFF,TGTGCCAGCAAGGCGGGAGGAAACAATGAGCAGTTCTTC
TRBJ2-1,few,TRBV5-1,NA,CASSLRVQTASSYNEQFF,TGCGCCAGCAGCTTACGGGTCCAAACCGCGTCTTCCTACAATGAGCAGTTCTTC
TRBJ2-7,NA,TRBV5-6,TRBD2,CASSGAGSTYEQYF,TGTGCCAGCAGCGGAGCGGGATCTACCTACGAGCAGTACTTC
TRBJ2-1,NA,TRBV7-2,NA,CASSPDFNEQFF,TGTGCCAGCAGCCCGGACTTTAATGAGCAGTTCTTC
TRBJ2-2,few,TRBV9,NA,CASSVTRTGELFF,TGTGCCAGCAGCGTGACCAGAACCGGGGAGCTGTTTTTT
TRBJ1-1,many,TRBV30,NA,CAGSDMNTEAFF,TGTGCCGGGAGCGATATGAACACTGAAGCTTTCTTT
TRBJ1-3,many,TRBV12-3/TRBV12-4,NA,CASSFSILGNTIYF,TGTGCCAGCAGTTTTTCCATTTTGGGAAACACCATATATTTT
TRBJ2-1,NA,TRBV5-1,TRBD2,CDSSHAVAGINEQFF,TGCGACAGCAGTCACGCGGTAGCGGGTATCAATGAGCAGTTCTTC
TRBJ1-6,many,TRBV7-2,NA,CASSFQEGPPLHF,TGTGCCAGCAGCTTCCAAGAGGGGCCACCCCTCCACTTT
TRBJ2-1,few,TRBV24-1,TRBD1,CATSDLSTGGYNEQFF,TGTGCCACCAGTGATTTGTCAACAGGGGGATACAATGAGCAGTTCTTC
TRBJ2-7,few,TRBV7-9,NA,CASSLVFAGNEQYF,TGTGCCAGCAGCTTAGTGTTTGCGGGGAACGAGCAGTACTTC
TRBJ2-1,many,TRBV6-1,NA,CASSPHPPREQFF,TGTGCCAGCAGTCCCCACCCACCCCGTGAGCAGTTCTTC
TRBJ2-1,many,TRBV12-3/TRBV12-4,TRBD2,CASSGAQRGEQFF,TGTGCCAGCAGTGGCGCCCAGCGGGGTGAGCAGTTCTTC
TRBJ2-1,many,TRBV29-1,TRBD1,CSVVATGVNEQFF,TGCAGCGTTGTAGCGACAGGGGTCAATGAGCAGTTCTTC
TRBJ1-1,NA,TRBV2,NA,CASSGMGGPQTEAFF,TGTGCCAGCAGTGGGATGGGGGGCCCCCAAACTGAAGCTTTCTTT
TRBJ2-7,many,TRBV6-6,NA,CASKMDSNYEQYF,TGTGCCAGCAAAATGGACAGTAACTACGAGCAGTACTTC
TRBJ1-1,many,TRBV5-1,NA,CASRLAINTEAFF,TGCGCCAGCAGATTAGCGATTAACACTGAAGCTTTCTTT
TRBJ1-1,few,TRBV3-1,NA,CASSQVIGSTEAFF,TGTGCCAGCAGCCAAGTCATAGGGAGCACTGAAGCTTTCTTT
TRBJ2-7,few,TRBV28,TRBD1,CASTQGQDYEQYF,TGTGCCAGCACCCAGGGACAGGACTACGAGCAGTACTTC
TRBJ2-1,many,TRBV29-1,TRBD2,CSVEERLSGSYYNEQFF,TGCAGCGTTGAAGAAAGACTTAGCGGGAGCTACTACAATGAGCAGTTCTTC
TRBJ1-1,many,TRBV20-1,NA,CSAEGLQLNTEAFF,TGCAGTGCTGAGGGTCTACAGCTGAACACTGAAGCTTTCTTT
TRBJ2-7,many,TRBV12-3/TRBV12-4,TRBD2,CASSMTSGSVREQYF,TGTGCCAGCAGTATGACTAGCGGGAGCGTCCGCGAGCAGTACTTC
TRBJ2-3,few,TRBV6-5,TRBD2,CASSRRGGGTDTQYF,TGTGCCAGCAGCCGACGGGGAGGGGGCACAGATACGCAGTATTTT
TRBJ2-1,few,TRBV25-1,TRBD2,CASSGPGLAGGEQFF,TGTGCCAGCAGTGGACCAGGACTAGCGGGAGGGGAGCAGTTCTTC
TRBJ1-1,many,TRBV7-2,NA,CASSLSRGGLVAFF,TGTGCCAGCAGCTTATCTAGGGGAGGATTGGTAGCTTTCTTT
TRBJ2-3,few,TRBV25-1,NA,CASRGPGAGQDTQYF,TGTGCCAGCAGGGGGCCGGGGGCAGGGCAGGATACGCAGTATTTT
TRBJ2-3,few,TRBV15,NA,CATSRDWGGDRQYF,TGTGCCACCAGCAGAGATTGGGGTGGAGACAGGCAGTATTTT
TRBJ2-3,many,TRBV7-9,NA,CASSALDHPLGADTQYF,TGTGCCAGCAGCGCTCTGGACCATCCGCTTGGGGCAGATACGCAGTATTTT
TRBJ2-2,NA,TRBV6-2/TRBV6-3,NA,CASTQGVLDTGELFF,TGTGCCAGCACACAAGGGGTCCTCGACACCGGGGAGCTGTTTTTT
TRBJ2-5,few,TRBV3-1,TRBD2,CASSPSPLAGDRQTQYF,TGTGCCAGCAGCCCATCCCCGCTAGCGGGAGATCGTCAGACCCAGTACTTC
TRBJ2-6,NA,TRBV12-3/TRBV12-4,TRBD1,CASSPGQSPSSGANVLTF,TGTGCCAGCAGTCCGGGACAGTCGCCCTCTTCTGGGGCCAACGTCCTGACTTTC
TRBJ2-7,many,TRBV28,NA,CASRFGPYEQYF,TGTGCCAGCAGGTTTGGTCCCTACGAGCAGTACTTC